This T cell receptor beta chain was observed in a study of cytomegalovirus exposure and HLA in healthy donors (dated by TCRdb to 2015 to 2018). Turning to the overall study: An earlier analysis of several hundred of the donors reported approximately 290 Gb of sequence data and 117 million unique TCR beta sequences from about 179 million T cells. Roughly 320 gigabases of sequencing data and around 88 million unique TCR sequences made up an early release that covered nearly 650 HLA-typed donors. Of the 350 to 450 genotyped donors, 81% fell in the genetic ancestry cluster associated with self-reported Caucasian donors. The study aimed to test whether cataloging public T cell receptors could reveal signatures of past pathogen exposure. The T cell repertoires of some 670 subjects were profiled by immunosequencing and related to cytomegalovirus serostatus. Besides the first cohort of around 670 subjects, a separate validation cohort made up of 120 different subjects was used. The study combined high-throughput TCR immunosequencing, statistical association of individual TCRs with disease status, and machine learning to predict cytomegalovirus infection status. A later analysis re-examined previously published TCR beta repertoires from about 700 donors and added high-resolution HLA genotyping to investigate patterns of TCR occurrence. Rather than using new phenotypic data, the later analysis identified candidate immune exposures from TCR beta sequences and from how often those sequences occurred across donors. In an earlier analysis of roughly 580 of the donors, high-throughput TCR beta sequencing was used to judge whether each TCR beta V gene segment behaved as functional or pseudogenic. Alongside the repertoire data, information on donor age, sex, ethnicity and CMV serostatus was compiled. A later genetic analysis took genome-wide SNP genotypes for about three fifths of the roughly 700 donors and used that subset as a discovery cohort. All discovery cohort repertoires had been generated using a single sequencing platform. Both class I and class II loci were covered by HLA typing, at four-digit resolution. Typing coverage varied by locus: roughly 629-640 donors for A, B, C, DRB1 and DQB1; more than 500 for DQA1; about 600 for DPA1; about 450 for DPB1. A handful of DR-DQ haplotypes were treated as single units for association and clustering because of strong linkage in the cohort. Among some 400 genotyped donors of the cohort, an average of around 250,000 unique TCR beta nucleotide sequences was sequenced per donor, of which roughly 17% were non-productive. What the research found in general, with its limitations: HLA typing was unavailable for some donors at each locus, so association tests used only the typed subset. A few of the identified cytomegalovirus-associated TCR beta chains were confirmed in vitro to be specific for cytomegalovirus antigens. In both the original and validation cohorts, the classifier was reported to diagnose cytomegalovirus status with high specificity and sensitivity. In this cohort, only TCR beta chains were sequenced, and detectable features were limited by the absence of alpha or paired-chain data. A later analysis associated 16,951 TCR beta sequences with specific HLA alleles at a false discovery rate of 0.05. According to a later analysis, parvovirus B19, influenza, CMV and Epstein-Barr virus appeared linked to several top co-occurrence clusters. A group of highly shared sequence variants was considered likely to be a technical artifact of the sequencing pipeline. In a later analysis, HLA-associated TCR beta chains showed more clonal expansion and lower generation probabilities than non-associated chains that were equally common. Assigning TCR associations to individual alleles was difficult when HLA alleles, especially DR and DQ, strongly co-occurred. In an earlier analysis of 587 of the donors, most TCR beta V segments appeared in productive rearrangements about 87% or about 30% of the time, broadly matching IMGT annotations. According to a later analysis, TCR association rates differed among HLA loci, with DRB1 alleles showing the most associated TCRs and HLA-C alleles showing the fewest. Across donors, most TCR sequences were observed very rarely, whereas some public TCRs were present in many individuals. V-gene and J-gene trimming of TCR beta chains was associated with a missense DCLRE1C variant in a later genetic analysis, and the association was replicated in an independent cohort. Correlated functional status among segregating V segments might be attributable to linkage disequilibrium, but an unknown experimental factor could not be ruled out. Some IMGT-functional V segments, including TRBV6-2 and TRBV6-3, could not be told apart with the 87-base-pair reads, so those segments were excluded. Roughly uniform sequencing depth across donors was assumed in presence/absence analyses, although this assumption may not hold. Because counts were too low, 15 to 20 rarely observed V segments, including chromosome 9 orphons, were excluded from the earlier analysis of 500 to 700 of the donors. According to a later genetic analysis, donors in an Asian-associated ancestry cluster had fewer N-insertions in productive TCRs than the roughly 670-donor mean. A further reported finding was that TCR beta sequences accurately predicted the HLA-A and HLA-B alleles for most subjects in the first cohort. A total of about 180 TCR beta chains were listed by the study as associated with cytomegalovirus. It was suggested by the authors that the approach could potentially be generalized to other disease states and immunological phenotypes. The only immune exposure information available for the cohort was CMV serostatus. According to a later analysis, most CMV-associated TCR beta chains appeared to be HLA-restricted, and the HLA associations seemed to be driven largely by CMV exposure.

The cohort consisted of 600 to 700 healthy bone marrow donors. At the time of sampling, every cohort member was nominally healthy, though immune exposures that went unrecorded were likely present. The donor was CMV seropositive and was included in the group of 270 or so seropositive cohort members. Each donor provided a peripheral blood sample, and peripheral blood mononuclear cells were used for TCR beta sequencing. Genomic DNA extraction from the blood cell samples was performed with the Qiagen DNeasy Blood Extraction Kit. Measured from the cysteine to the phenylalanine, the CDR3 is 13 residues long. The CDR3 DNA has 39 bases and is translated from base 1. CDR1 and CDR2 are read off the germline V gene (reference sequence) as LNHDA and SQIVND. Here V drops 9 bases and J drops 7 bases, and the junction holds 9 bases not matched to any gene. Libraries were prepared through the immunoSEQ multiplex PCR assay. The multiplex PCR relied on a mix of 60 forward primers for TCR Vbeta segments and 13 reverse primers for TCR Jbeta segments. Amplification of the CDR3 region of rearranged TCR beta genes was performed with a multiplex PCR assay on genomic DNA. The amplified TCR beta libraries were sequenced on the Illumina HiSeq System as 87-base-pair reads. The original pipeline was this. In a later analysis, tens of millions of unique TCR beta chains were counted across the 650 to 700 repertoires, and around 10 million of these chains were shared by at least two donors. Raw reads were error-corrected and collapsed into unique sequences with a nearest-neighbor algorithm that merged closely related sequences to remove PCR and sequencing errors. Alignment of CDR3 sequences to IMGT reference sequences was used to assign V, D and J gene segments. For a sequence to be retained, a match of at least six nucleotides was required to both a V gene segment and a J gene segment. A rearrangement was called productive if the CDR3 had no stop codons and remained in frame with V and J, and every other rearrangement was called non-productive. Following IMGT convention, CDR3 was defined as the stretch from the second conserved V-encoded cysteine to the conserved J-encoded phenylalanine. Sequences without an unambiguous match to a single V gene segment were excluded from the earlier analysis of a few hundred of the donors. An earlier analysis of fewer than 750 of the donors called V segments functional above 56.7% productive rearrangements and segregating when the between-donor standard deviation exceeded 5%. A statistical classification framework was built to diagnose cytomegalovirus status from the catalog of TCR beta chain sequences. In a later analysis, TCR nucleotide sequences were compared against IMGT/GENE-DB human TR gene sequences so that V and J genes could be assigned. A later analysis assigned CDR3 sequences and most-parsimonious VDJ recombination scenarios with the TCRdist pipeline. A later analysis defined each TCR beta chain by its CDR3 amino acid sequence plus V-gene family, and excluded reads lacking a unique V-gene family. To address suspected cross-contamination and a sequencing artifact, a later analysis removed roughly 640 highly shared, low-generation-probability nucleotide sequences. A later analysis calculated a clonal expansion index for each public chain from normalized within-repertoire ranks of inferred template counts. In a later analysis, generation probabilities were computed with a VDJ recombination model fitted to out-of-frame rearrangements, and the resulting probabilities were checked against IGoR. In a later analysis, hypergeometric tests were used to score TCR-TCR, TCR-HLA and TCR-CMV co-occurrence, with a repertoire-size bias correction applied to TCR pairs. To estimate false discovery rates, a later analysis permuted the HLA or CMV assignments 20 times. In a later analysis, co-occurring TCRs were grouped using DBSCAN, and TCRdist sequence similarity was added for clustering within HLA-allele-positive subsets. Co-occurrence clustering excluded repertoires with fewer than 30,000 or more than 120,000 public chains, plus five with anomalous nucleotide sharing. This immuneACCESS table, as held by TCRdb, lists in-frame sequences with V and J called but not all clones. Of the missing ones, under half trace to an unresolved V gene in checked studies; the others have no known cause. That table furnishes V, J and clone size, whereas the DNA furnished D and trimming. Recorded for this sample are fewer than 85,000 clones; around 76% of them occurred a single time. The ten largest account for less than 6% of the sample.

To note about this clone: No cognate antigen has been identified for it. The sample holds no much larger clone one base away, and base qualities are not on file.

The chain uses TRBV19 and TRBJ1-1; TRBD1 lines up with 9 middle nucleotides. This TCR came from a male donor in good health and CMV-seropositive. Sequencing was done on a sample of PBMCs. The sequenced DNA is TGTGCCAGCTCGCCGACAGGGGGTAATGAAGCTTTCTTT. The translation is CASSPTGGNEAFF.